This paragraph covers one T cell receptor beta chain sequence. As yet, its antigen is unknown. Germline CDR1 and CDR2: ENHRY and SYGVKD. CDR3 length: 14 amino acids. The ends lost 4 bases at V and 3 bases at J; junction bases unmatched: 5. TCRdb reprocessed the 5' RACE reads via MiXCR and lists one record per CDR3 protein. Among some 350,000 distinct CDR3 sequences, almost 4% were seen once, and the ten largest hold around 24%. The sample belongs to a study of T cells after yellow fever vaccination. Study-level information: Each low-cell-number fraction was prepared by means of SMART-Seq v4 Ultra Low Input.

Findings of the study overall: Clones that expanded after primary vaccination mostly reappeared after the booster (roughly 95% CD4, 75% to 90% CD8). Abundant clonotypes from the bulk population could have been carried over as contaminants into FACS-sorted repertoires.

The input for sequencing was PBMCs, taken 5 days after the yellow fever booster vaccination. This chain uses TRBV10-3 with TRBJ1-1; 7 bases agree with TRBD1. This clonotype was sampled from a man aged 18 to 30 who received the YFV17D yellow fever vaccine. CDR3: CAISATGTDTEAFF. The CDR3 coding sequence is TGTGCCATCAGTGCCACCGGGACAGACACTGAAGCTTTCTTT.